This T cell receptor (beta chain) was identified during a study of T-cell reconstitution after alpha-beta-depleted transplantation in children. Study-wide results and limits: Expanded graft clones, several hundred of them, were reportedly the source of alpha-beta T cells about two months after transplant.

Molecular barcoding with unique molecular identifiers was used for the TCRbeta library. MiXCR was run by TCRdb on the PCR reads, yielding one entry per CDR3 protein. This repertoire shows about 60,000 distinct CDR3 sequences, 44% found once; its top ten account for roughly 98%. The CDR3 consists of 16 residues. Trimming left V 4 bases short and J 1 base short, with 17 bases between. Germline-derived CDR1 and CDR2 are KGHSH and LQKENI. In the case of this clonotype: Its antigen is currently unknown.

The sequencing here drew on PBMCs, mostly from graft donor cells, taken 360 days after TCRalphabeta/CD19-depleted stem cell transplant. The chain uses TRBV18 and TRBJ2-7; D perhaps matches TRBD1 (6 bases). The receptor comes from a male patient between 10 and 17 years old who had a stem cell transplant for acute lymphoblastic leukemia, so the T cells may come from the graft donor. The CDR3 spells CASSLPGTTDSYEQYF. CDR3 sequence (DNA): TGTGCCAGCTCACTTCCCGGGACAACTGATTCCTACGAGCAGTACTTC.